This T cell receptor beta chain originates from a study of T-cell reconstitution after alpha-beta-depleted transplantation in children. V gave up 9 bases and J gave up 5 bases, with 22 bases separating them. Germline values: CDR1 MDHEN, CDR2 SYDVKM. The CDR3 length is 15 residues. Unique molecular identifiers tagged the TCRbeta library. TCRdb reanalysed the PCR reads using MiXCR and keeps one entry per CDR3 protein. Of around 960,000 distinct CDR3 sequences detected, 25% to 35% appear once; the ten largest clones hold roughly 27%. This clonotype has a single count. Its antigen is undetermined. Study results and limitations: High day-60 TCRbeta diversity in some patients came from surviving recipient T cells and thymic progenitors. Reportedly, only several hundred clones from non-depleted graft cells drove alpha-beta T-cell counts at about two months. T-cell counts and diversity at one year post-transplant came mainly from newly produced T cells.

The V call is TRBV28, the J call TRBJ1-1; D perhaps matches TRBD1 (5 bases). Here the sequenced sample was PBMCs, mostly from graft donor cells, taken 360 days after TCRalphabeta/CD19-depleted stem cell transplant. This TCR came from a boy younger than two who had a stem cell transplant for SCID, so the T cells may come from the graft donor. The CDR3 DNA reads TGTGCCAGTCTAGATAGCTATCGGGGGGGAACTGAAGCTTTCTTT. Translation: CASLDSYRGGTEAFF.